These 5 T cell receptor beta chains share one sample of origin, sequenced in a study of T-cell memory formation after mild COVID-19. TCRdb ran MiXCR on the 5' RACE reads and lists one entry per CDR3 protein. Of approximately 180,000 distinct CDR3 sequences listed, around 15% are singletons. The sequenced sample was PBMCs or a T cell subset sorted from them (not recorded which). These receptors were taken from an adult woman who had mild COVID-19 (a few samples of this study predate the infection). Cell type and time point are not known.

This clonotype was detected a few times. CDR3 loop: CSAPTSGSTDTQYF. CDR3 DNA: TGCAGTGCGCCGACTAGCGGGAGCACAGATACGCAGTATTTT. The chain joins TRBV20-1 to TRBJ2-3; 10 bases map to TRBD2. Germline CDR1 and CDR2: DFQATT and SNEGSKA (reference sequence). With 6 bases clipped from V and 0 bases from J, the junction kept 3 bases outside the gene matches. The CDR3 spans 14 residues.

The CDR3 loop is CATSEQGYEQYF. CDR3 bases: TGTGCCACCAGTGAACAGGGCTACGAGCAGTACTTC. V usage is TRBV24-1 and J usage is TRBJ2-7; the D gene is possibly TRBD1 (6 bases). The ends were cut back, 4 bases at V and 3 bases at J, with 6 bases in the middle. The CDR3 has 12 residues. The germline gives CDR1 KGHDR, CDR2 SFDVKD.

The CDR3 nucleotides read TGCGCCAGCAGCTTGGGGACTGGATACAACAATGAGCAGTTCTTC. It is translated as CASSLGTGYNNEQFF. This chain joins TRBV5-1 and TRBJ2-1; TRBD2 might be the D (5 bases). The CDR3 extends over 15 amino acids. Germline CDR1 SGHRS, CDR2 YFSETQ. V was clipped by 0 bases and J by 5 bases, with 12 bases between them.

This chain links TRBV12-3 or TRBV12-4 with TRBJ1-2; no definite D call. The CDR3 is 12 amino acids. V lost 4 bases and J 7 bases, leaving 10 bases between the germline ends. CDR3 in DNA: TGTGCCAGCAGTTATCGCCCAACTGGCTACACCTTC. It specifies CASSYRPTGYTF.

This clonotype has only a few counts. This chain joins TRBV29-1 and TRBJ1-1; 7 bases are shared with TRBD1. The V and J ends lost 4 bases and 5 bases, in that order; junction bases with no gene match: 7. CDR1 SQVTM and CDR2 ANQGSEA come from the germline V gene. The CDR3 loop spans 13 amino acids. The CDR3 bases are TGCAGCGTTGTCAGACAGGGCGGAACTGAAGCTTTCTTT. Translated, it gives CSVVRQGGTEAFF. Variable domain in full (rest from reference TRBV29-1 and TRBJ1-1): SAVISQKPSRDICQRGTSLTIQCQVDSQVTMMFWYRQQPGQSLTLIATANQGSEATYESGFVIDKFPISRPNLTFSTLTVSNMSPEDSSIYLCSVVRQGGTEAFFGQGTRLTVV.